The 7 T cell receptor beta chains listed next were all sequenced from one sample in a study of T-cell memory formation after mild COVID-19. TCRdb analysed the 5' RACE reads with MiXCR anew, one entry per CDR3 protein. The sample shows roughly 400,000 distinct CDR3 sequences, 15% to 20% of them seen only once. The sample was PBMCs or a T cell subset sorted from them (not recorded which). The receptors originated from a man aged 18 to 30 who had mild COVID-19 (a few samples of this study predate the infection). Cell type and time point are not known.

This clonotype was seen a handful of times. V and J are TRBV19 and TRBJ1-1; D is ambiguous. The CDR3 consists of 14 residues. The germline V gene encodes CDR1 LNHDA and CDR2 SQIVND (reference sequence). With 3 bases removed from V and 3 bases from J, the gap between germline ends came to 11 bases. CDR3 nucleotide sequence: TGTGCCAGTAGTATGCCGGGTGGCTACACTGAAGCTTTCTTT. Translated, it gives CASSMPGGYTEAFF.

This clonotype was detected only a few times. CDR3 bases: TGTGCCAGCAGCTTAAGGGGGCGGGAGCTGTTTTTT. Its protein is CASSLRGRELFF. This chain connects TRBV7-2 to TRBJ2-2; 7 bases fit TRBD1. V shed 2 bases, J shed 9 bases, and the junction held 0 bases outside the gene matches. Germline V gene lookup returns CDR1 SGHTA and CDR2 FQGNSA. The CDR3 consists of 12 residues.

DNA for the CDR3: TGTGCCAGCAGTAACCACAGGTTGGGGGCTGAGCAGTTCTTC. Protein sequence: CASSNHRLGAEQFF. The chain is built from TRBV6-2 or TRBV6-3 and TRBJ2-1, with D tentatively TRBD1 (6 bases). Between the trimmed V and J ends, which lost 5 bases and 9 bases, there was a span of 17 bases. From germline, CDR1 is MNHEY and CDR2 SVGEGT. The CDR3 has 14 amino acids.

V and J are TRBV5-6 and TRBJ2-7; 9 bases are a match to TRBD1. From germline, CDR1 is SGHDT and CDR2 YYEEEE. This CDR3 has 14 amino acids. The V segment lost 4 bases and the J segment 6 bases; nucleotides outside the gene matches: 8. This chain's CDR3 is CASSRDRALGEQYV. The CDR3 region has the DNA TGTGCCAGCAGCCGGGACAGGGCGCTTGGCGAGCAGTACGTC.

CDR3 loop: CASSQDGLGTAYGYTF. The CDR3 region has the DNA TGCGCCAGCAGCCAAGACGGGTTGGGGACAGCATATGGCTACACCTTC. The chain employs TRBV4-3 and TRBJ1-2, with 7 positions matching TRBD1. Germline values: CDR1 LGHNA, CDR2 YSLEER. V trimming: 0 bases; J trimming: 5 bases; junction bases outside the gene matches: 9. The CDR3 extends over 16 amino acids.

V gene TRBV6-1 combines with J gene TRBJ2-7; 11 bases are a match to TRBD2. The CDR3 is made up of 14 amino acids. Germline V gene lookup returns CDR1 MNHNS and CDR2 SASEGT. The trim removed 2 bases at V and 4 bases at J, leaving 1 base unmatched. Here the CDR3 reads CASSEPSGGYEQYF. As DNA, the CDR3 is TGTGCCAGCAGTGAACCTAGCGGGGGGTACGAGCAGTACTTC.

The chain employs TRBV6-2 or TRBV6-3 and TRBJ1-1; possibly TRBD1 for D (5 bases). The CDR3 runs to 14 residues. V gave up 0 bases and J gave up 6 bases, with 11 bases separating them. The germline CDR1 and CDR2 sequences are MNHEY and SVGEGT. The CDR3 DNA reads as TGTGCCAGCAGTTACTCGGGGCTTTTCGCTGAAGCTTTCTTT. It is translated as CASSYSGLFAEAFF.